The clone carrying this T cell receptor (beta chain) showed up just a few times. MiXCR, run by TCRdb on the RT-PCR reads, gives a single entry per CDR3 protein. The sample records about 700,000 distinct CDR3 sequences, 14% being singletons. After removal of 3 bases from V and 7 bases from J, the junction contained 8 bases not matched to a gene. Germline loops: CDR1 SGDLS, CDR2 YYNGEE. The length of the CDR3 is 16 residues. The J gene is TRBJ2-1, the V gene TRBV9; 12 positions agree with TRBD2. The TCR sequence derives from a female donor in good health, serving as a healthy control. Material for sequencing was memory CD4+ T cells from blood. CDR3 sequence reads: CASSALLAGGPNEQFF. DNA for the CDR3: TGTGCCAGCAGCGCCCTCCTAGCGGGAGGGCCTAATGAGCAGTTCTTC.